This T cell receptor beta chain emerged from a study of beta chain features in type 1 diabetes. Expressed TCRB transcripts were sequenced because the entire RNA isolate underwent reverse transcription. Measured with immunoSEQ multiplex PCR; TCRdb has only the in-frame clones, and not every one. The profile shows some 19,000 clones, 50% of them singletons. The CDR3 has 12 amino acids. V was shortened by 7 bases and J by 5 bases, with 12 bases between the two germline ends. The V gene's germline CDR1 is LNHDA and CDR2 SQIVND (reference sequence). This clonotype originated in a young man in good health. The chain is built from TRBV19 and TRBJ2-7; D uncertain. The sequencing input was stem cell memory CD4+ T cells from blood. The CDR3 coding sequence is TGTGCCAGTAATACCGGGTGGGACGAGCAGTACTTC. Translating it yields CASNTGWDEQYF.